This T cell receptor beta chain was observed in a study of OX40 agonist ivuxolimab in advanced cancers. Study-level information: With a range of 23 to 79, age averaged about 59 years, and more than 75% were male. Study results and caveats: Both CD4+ and CD8+ T cell populations in blood had undergone clonal expansion by week 6 at 0.1 to 3.0 mg/kg. Relative to CD4+, CD8+ T cells held more expanded clones on average.

Only in-frame clones appear in the TCRdb table, and some are missing; sequencing was by immunoSEQ multiplex PCR. Among 50,000 to 70,000 clones, 70% to 90% were seen once, and the ten largest hold 3%. This clone came up a few times. Its antigen is unidentified. V lost 2 bases to trimming and J lost 6 bases; unmatched junction nucleotides: 2. Per the germline V gene, CDR1 is SGHTA and CDR2 is FQGTGA. CDR3 length: 14 residues. The sample consisted of CD4+ or CD8+ T cells sorted from blood, taken in a trial of the OX40 agonist ivuxolimab. The V gene is TRBV7-3, the J gene TRBJ2-1, with TRBD1 matching 9 bases. The TCR comes from an adult with an advanced solid tumor such as melanoma, head and neck, liver or kidney cancer. The CDR3 coding sequence is TGTGCCAGCAGCTTAGGGACAGGGAGCAATGAGCAGTTCTTC. It encodes CASSLGTGSNEQFF.